This T cell receptor beta chain was sequenced during a study of CD8+CD57+ T cells in acquired aplastic anemia. The CDR3 is made up of 14 amino acids. V was pared by 2 bases and J by 8 bases, with 1 base of the junction left unmatched. Germline assignment: CDR1 SGHRS and CDR2 YFSETQ. Genomic DNA, serving as template, underwent TCR beta VDJ and CDR3 profiling. TCRdb reprocessed the reads via MiXCR and lists one record per CDR3 protein. The sample lists 250,000 to 350,000 distinct CDR3 sequences; under 65% were seen once. In this sample, this clonotype turned up a few times. Patients who underwent sequencing had shown CD8+CD57+ cell expansion by flow cytometry.

The sample taken for sequencing was sorted CD4+, CD8+, or CD8+CD57+ T cells (not recorded which) from PBMCs. This receptor was identified in a human donor with aplastic anemia. The chain couples TRBV5-1 to TRBJ1-6; 10 nucleotides match TRBD1. The CDR3 coding sequence is TGCGCCAGCAGCTTCGGGACAGGGGATTCACCCCTCCACTTT. Protein product: CASSFGTGDSPLHF.